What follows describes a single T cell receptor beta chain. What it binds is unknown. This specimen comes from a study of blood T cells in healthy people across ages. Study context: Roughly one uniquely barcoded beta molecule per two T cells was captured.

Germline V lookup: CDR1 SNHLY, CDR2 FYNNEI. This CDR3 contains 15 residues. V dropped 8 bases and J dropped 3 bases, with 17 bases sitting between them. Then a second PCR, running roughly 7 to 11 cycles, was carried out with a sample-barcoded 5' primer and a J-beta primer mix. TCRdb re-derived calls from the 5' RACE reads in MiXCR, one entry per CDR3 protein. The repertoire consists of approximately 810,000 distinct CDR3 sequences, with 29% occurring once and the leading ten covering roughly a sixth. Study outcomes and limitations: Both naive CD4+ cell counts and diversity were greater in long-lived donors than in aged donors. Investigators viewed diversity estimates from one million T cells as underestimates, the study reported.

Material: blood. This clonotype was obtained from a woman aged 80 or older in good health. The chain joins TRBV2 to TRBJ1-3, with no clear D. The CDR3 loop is CASVSGGSLGNTIYF. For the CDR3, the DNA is TGTGCCAGCGTGAGTGGAGGCAGTCTTGGAAACACCATATATTTT.